This T cell receptor beta chain comes out of a study of graft-versus-host responses after intestinal transplantation. Study details: Tacrolimus and steroids were given for three to four years to all recipients after anti-thymocyte globulin induction.

Study observations and caveats: Some patients had graft-donor T cell macrochimerism. In their allografts, the ratios of graft-versus-host to host-versus-graft T cell clones were high.

Data came from immunoSEQ multiplex PCR; TCRdb stores just in-frame clones and leaves some out. The sample includes about 59,000 clones, approximately 94% seen only once; the top ten take approximately 0.4%. Of note for this clone: The antigen remains undetermined.

CDR3 length: 13 amino acids. V was clipped by 6 bases and J by 7 bases, with 15 bases between them. Germline values: CDR1 SGHDN, CDR2 FVKESK. This TCR came from a human donor who was the organ donor for an intestinal transplant. The specimen was unstimulated CD4+ T cells sorted from spleen or lymph node cells, collected before transplant. The rearrangement joins TRBV14 to TRBJ1-2; perhaps TRBD1 as D (6 bases). CDR3 sequence (DNA): TGTGCCAGCAGTCACAGGGAGAGGTCTGGCTACACCTTC. This gives the protein CASSHRERSGYTF.